The T cell receptor beta chain under discussion was sequenced for a study of T cell responses to AZD1222 COVID-19 vaccine. Across the study: Second doses at about 4 or about 12 weeks were pooled. General study points: Receipt of two AZD1222 doses was followed by a rise in Spike-specific TCR breadth and depth. The repertoires were collected only after the peak T cell response. White British donors predominated, females outnumbered males, and clonal diversity was possibly underestimated.

A remark on this clone: Its antigen is unknown. Other DNA sequences within the sample encode an identical CDR3.

Sequencing used immunoSEQ multiplex PCR; TCRdb keeps in-frame clones, though not all of them. Of about 150,000 clones in the sample, roughly 90% were seen once. V lost 0 bases to trimming and J lost 5 bases, with 5 bases between them. The germline gives CDR1 SGHRS, CDR2 YFSETQ. CDR3 length equals 13 residues. The chain joins TRBV5-1 to TRBJ2-2; D is unresolved. The sequencing here drew on peripheral blood, taken on day 0 of AZD1222 vaccination. This receptor was identified in an adult in good health. The CDR3 sequence: CASSLVVTGELFF. In nucleotides, the CDR3 is TGCGCCAGCAGCTTGGTGGTAACCGGGGAGCTGTTTTTT.